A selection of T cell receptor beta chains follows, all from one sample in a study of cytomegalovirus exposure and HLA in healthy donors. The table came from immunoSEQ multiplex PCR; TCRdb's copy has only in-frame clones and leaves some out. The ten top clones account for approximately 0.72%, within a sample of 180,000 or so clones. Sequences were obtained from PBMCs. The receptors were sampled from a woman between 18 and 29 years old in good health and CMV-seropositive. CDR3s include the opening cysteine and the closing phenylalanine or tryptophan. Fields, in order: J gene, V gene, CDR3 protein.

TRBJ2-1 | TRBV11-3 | CASSSLGLAGGSSYNEQFF
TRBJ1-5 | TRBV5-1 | CASSPGQGSSQPQHF
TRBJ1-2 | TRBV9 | CASSAGGYGYTF
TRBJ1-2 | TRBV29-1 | CSVAGQETNYGYTF
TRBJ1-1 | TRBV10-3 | CATVTDTDAEAFF
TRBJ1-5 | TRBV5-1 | CASSYGTGSNQPQHF
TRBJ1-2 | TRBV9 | CASSVDKEQSYGYTF
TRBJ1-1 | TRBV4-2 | CASSLGTAKDTEAFF
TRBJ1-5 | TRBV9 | CASSVEGKGTPQHF
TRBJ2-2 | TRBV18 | CASSPLGQGASGGELFF
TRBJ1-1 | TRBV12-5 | CASGPPGGTNTEAFF
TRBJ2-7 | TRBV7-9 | CASSPGQGSTYEQCF
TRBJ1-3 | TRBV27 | CASSQFSGNTIYF
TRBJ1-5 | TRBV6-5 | CASSYRQGADQPQHF
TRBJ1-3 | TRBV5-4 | CASSLARGAGGNTIYF
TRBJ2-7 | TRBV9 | CARRFGGGIDEQYF
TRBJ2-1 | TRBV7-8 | CASSFLREYGSYNEQFF
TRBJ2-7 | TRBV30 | CAWRGGPGEQYF
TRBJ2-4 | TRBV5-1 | CASSLGGTGAVDIQYF
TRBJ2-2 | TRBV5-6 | CASSFRVGHLFF
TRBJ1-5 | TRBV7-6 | CASSLVSGPSNQPQHF
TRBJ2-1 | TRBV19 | CASTLPGCPPKEQFF
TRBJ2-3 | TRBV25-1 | CASSEFGGGAGDTQYF
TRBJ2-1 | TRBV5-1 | CASSLGPGQGDLEQFF
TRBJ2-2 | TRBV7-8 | CASSLVAGGPMGGELFF
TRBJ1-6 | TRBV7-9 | CASSLAHQGPLHF